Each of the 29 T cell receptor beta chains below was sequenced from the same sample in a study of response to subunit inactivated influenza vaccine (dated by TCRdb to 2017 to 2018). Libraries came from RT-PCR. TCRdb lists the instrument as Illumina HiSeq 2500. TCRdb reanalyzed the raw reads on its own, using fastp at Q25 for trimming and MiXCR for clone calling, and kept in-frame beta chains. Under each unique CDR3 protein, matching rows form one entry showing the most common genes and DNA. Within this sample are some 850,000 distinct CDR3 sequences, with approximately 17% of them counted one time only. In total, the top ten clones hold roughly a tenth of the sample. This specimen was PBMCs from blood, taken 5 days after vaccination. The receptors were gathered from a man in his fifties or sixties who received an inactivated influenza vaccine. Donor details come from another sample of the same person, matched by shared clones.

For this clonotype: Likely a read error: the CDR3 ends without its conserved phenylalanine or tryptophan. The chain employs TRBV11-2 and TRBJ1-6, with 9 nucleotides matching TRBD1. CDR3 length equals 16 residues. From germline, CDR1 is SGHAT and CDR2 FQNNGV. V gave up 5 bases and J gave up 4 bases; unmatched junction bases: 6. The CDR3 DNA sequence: TGTGCCAGCAGCGCCATCGACAGGGGGTATAATTCACCCCTCCACTAT. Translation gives CASSAIDRGYNSPLHY.

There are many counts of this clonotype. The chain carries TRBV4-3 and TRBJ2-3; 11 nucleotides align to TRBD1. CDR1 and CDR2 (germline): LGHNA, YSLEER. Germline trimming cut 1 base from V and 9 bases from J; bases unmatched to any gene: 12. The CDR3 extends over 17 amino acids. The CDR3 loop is CASSQGVLGTGGLTQYF. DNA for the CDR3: TGCGCCAGCAGCCAAGGGGTTTTAGGGACAGGGGGTTTGACGCAGTATTTT.

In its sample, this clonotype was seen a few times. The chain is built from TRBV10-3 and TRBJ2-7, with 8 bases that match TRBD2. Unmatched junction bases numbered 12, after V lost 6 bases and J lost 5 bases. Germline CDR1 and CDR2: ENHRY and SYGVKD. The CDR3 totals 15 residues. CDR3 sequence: CAIRPWGAGAHEQYF. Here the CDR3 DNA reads TGTGCCATCAGGCCCTGGGGAGCGGGAGCCCACGAGCAGTACTTC.

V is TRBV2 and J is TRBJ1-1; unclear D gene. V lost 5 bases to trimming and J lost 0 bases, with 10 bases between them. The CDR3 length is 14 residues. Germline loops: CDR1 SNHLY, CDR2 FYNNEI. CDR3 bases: TGTGCCAGCAGTATGGAGGGCATGAACACTGAAGCTTTCTTT. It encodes CASSMEGMNTEAFF.

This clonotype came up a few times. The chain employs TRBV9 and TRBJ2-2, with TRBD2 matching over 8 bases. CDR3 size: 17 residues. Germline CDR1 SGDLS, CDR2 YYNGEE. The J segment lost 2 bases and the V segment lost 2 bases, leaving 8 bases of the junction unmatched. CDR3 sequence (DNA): TGTGCCAGCAGCGTGGGCGGAGCGGGAGTAAACACCGGGGAGCTGTTTTTT. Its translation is CASSVGGAGVNTGELFF.

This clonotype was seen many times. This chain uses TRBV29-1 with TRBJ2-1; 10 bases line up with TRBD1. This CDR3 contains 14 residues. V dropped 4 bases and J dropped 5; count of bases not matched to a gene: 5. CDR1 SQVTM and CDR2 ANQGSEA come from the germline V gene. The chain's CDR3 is CSVVDRGFHNEQFF. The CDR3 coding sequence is TGCAGCGTTGTGGACAGGGGGTTCCACAATGAGCAGTTCTTC.

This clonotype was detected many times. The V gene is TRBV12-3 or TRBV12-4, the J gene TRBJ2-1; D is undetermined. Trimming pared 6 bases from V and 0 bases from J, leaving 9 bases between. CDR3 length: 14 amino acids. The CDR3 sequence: CASRSALSYNEQFF. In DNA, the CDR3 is TGTGCCAGCAGAAGCGCCCTCTCCTACAATGAGCAGTTCTTC.

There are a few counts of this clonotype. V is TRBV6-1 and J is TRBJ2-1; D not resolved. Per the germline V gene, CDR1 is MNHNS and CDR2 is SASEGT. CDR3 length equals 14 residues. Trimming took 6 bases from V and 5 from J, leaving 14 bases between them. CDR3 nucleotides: TGTGCCAGCAGCCTTATTAGCCGGAACAATGAGCAGTTCTTC. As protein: CASSLISRNNEQFF.

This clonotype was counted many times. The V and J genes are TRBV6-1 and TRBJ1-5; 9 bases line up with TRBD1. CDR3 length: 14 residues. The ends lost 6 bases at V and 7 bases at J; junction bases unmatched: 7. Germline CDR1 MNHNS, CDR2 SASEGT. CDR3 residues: CASSRQGGAQPQHF. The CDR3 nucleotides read TGTGCCAGCAGCCGACAGGGGGGAGCCCAGCCCCAGCATTTT.

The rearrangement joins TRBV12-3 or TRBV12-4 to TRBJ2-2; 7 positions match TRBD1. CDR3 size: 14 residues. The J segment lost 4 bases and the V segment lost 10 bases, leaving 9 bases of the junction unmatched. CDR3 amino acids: CATRGWAGTGELFF. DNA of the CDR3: TGTGCCACCAGGGGGTGGGCTGGCACCGGGGAGCTGTTTTTT.

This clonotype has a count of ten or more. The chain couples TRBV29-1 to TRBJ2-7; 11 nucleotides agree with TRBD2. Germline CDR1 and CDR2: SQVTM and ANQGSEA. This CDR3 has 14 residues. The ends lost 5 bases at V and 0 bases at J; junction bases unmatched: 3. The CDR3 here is CSVSTSGSSYEQYF. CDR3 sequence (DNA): TGCAGCGTTAGTACTAGCGGGAGCTCCTACGAGCAGTACTTC.

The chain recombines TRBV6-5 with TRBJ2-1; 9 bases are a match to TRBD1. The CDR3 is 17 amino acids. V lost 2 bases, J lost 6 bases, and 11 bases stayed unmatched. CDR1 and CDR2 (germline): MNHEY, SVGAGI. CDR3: CASSYALLGQGFNEQFF. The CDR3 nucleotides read TGTGCCAGCAGTTACGCACTCCTGGGACAGGGCTTCAATGAGCAGTTCTTC.

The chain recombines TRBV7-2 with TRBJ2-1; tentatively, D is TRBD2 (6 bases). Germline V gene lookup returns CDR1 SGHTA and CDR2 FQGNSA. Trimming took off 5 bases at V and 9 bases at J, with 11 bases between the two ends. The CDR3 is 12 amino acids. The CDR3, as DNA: TGTGCCAGCAGCCGTACTAGCATTGAGCAGTTCTTC. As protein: CASSRTSIEQFF.

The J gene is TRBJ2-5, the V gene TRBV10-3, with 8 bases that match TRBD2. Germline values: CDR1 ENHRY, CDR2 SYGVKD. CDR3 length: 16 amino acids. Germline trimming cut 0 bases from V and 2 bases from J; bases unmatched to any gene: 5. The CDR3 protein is CAISESGSGGQETQYF. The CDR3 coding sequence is TGTGCCATCAGTGAGTCGGGGAGCGGGGGACAAGAGACCCAGTACTTC.

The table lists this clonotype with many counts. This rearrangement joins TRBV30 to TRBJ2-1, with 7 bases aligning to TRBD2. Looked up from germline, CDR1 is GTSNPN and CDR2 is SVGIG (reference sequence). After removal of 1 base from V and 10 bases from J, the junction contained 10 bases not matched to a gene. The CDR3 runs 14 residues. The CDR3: CAWSANQRGREQFF. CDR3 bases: TGTGCCTGGAGTGCTAACCAGCGGGGACGAGAGCAGTTCTTC.

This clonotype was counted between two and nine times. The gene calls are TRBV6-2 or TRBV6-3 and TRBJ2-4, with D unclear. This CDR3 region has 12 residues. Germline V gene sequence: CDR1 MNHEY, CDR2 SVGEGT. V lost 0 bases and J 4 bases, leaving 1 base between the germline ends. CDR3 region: CASSYSKNIQYF. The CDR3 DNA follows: TGTGCCAGCAGTTACTCGAAAAACATTCAGTACTTC.

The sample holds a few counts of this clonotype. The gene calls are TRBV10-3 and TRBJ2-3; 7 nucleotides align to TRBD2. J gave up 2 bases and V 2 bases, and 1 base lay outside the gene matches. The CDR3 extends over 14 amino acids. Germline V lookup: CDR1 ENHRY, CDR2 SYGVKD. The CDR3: CAISESGDTDTQYF. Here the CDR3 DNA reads TGTGCCATCAGTGAGAGCGGGGACACAGATACGCAGTATTTT.

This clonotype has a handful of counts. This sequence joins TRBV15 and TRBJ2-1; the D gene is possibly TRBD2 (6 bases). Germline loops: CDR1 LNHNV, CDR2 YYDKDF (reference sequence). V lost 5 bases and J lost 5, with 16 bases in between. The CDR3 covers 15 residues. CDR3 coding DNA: TGTGCCACCAGCCCAGGAGTGGAGGGAAACAATGAGCAGTTCTTC. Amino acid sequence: CATSPGVEGNNEQFF. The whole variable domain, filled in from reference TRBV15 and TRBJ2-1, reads DAMVIQNPRYQVTQFGKPVTLSCSQTLNHNVMYWYQQKSSQAPKLLFHYYDKDFNNEADTPDNFQSRRPNTSFCFLDIRSPGLGDTAMYLCATSPGVEGNNEQFFGPGTRLTVL.

The CDR3 DNA sequence: TGCAGTGCTAGACTGCCCGCCGGTAGGAACACTGAAGCTTTCTTT. Amino acids: CSARLPAGRNTEAFF. This chain uses TRBV20-1 with TRBJ1-1; no definite D call. CDR1 is DFQATT, CDR2 SNEGSKA, per germline (reference sequence). The CDR3 runs to 15 residues. Trimming took off 2 bases at V and 1 base at J, with 14 bases between the two ends.

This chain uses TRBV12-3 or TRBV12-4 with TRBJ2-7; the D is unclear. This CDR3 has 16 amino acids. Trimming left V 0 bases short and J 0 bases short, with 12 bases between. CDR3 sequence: CASSLAGRHSSYEQYF. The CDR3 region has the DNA TGTGCCAGCAGTTTAGCTGGCAGGCACAGCTCCTACGAGCAGTACTTC.

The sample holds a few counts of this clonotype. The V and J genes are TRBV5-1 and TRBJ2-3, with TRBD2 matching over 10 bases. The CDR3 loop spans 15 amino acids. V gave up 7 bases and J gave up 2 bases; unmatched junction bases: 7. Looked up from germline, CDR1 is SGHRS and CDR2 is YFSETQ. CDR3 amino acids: CASGRTSGHTDTQYF. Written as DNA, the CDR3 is TGCGCCAGCGGGCGGACTAGCGGCCACACAGATACGCAGTATTTT.

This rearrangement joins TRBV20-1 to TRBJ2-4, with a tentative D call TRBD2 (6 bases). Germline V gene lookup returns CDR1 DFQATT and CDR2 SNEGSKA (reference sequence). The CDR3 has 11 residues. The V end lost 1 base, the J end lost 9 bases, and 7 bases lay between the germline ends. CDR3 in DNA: TGCAGTGCTAGAGCCGGGGGCATTCAGTACTTC. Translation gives CSARAGGIQYF.

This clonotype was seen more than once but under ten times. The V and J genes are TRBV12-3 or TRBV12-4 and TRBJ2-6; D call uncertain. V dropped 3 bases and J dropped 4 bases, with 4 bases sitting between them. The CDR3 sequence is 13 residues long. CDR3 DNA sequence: TGTGCCAGCAGTTTTCAGGGGGCCAACGTCCTGACTTTC. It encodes CASSFQGANVLTF.

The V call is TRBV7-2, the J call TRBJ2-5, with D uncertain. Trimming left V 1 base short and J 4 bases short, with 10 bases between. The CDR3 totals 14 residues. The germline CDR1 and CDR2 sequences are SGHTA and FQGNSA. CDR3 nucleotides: TGTGCCAGCAGCTTAGTGACTGCGCGAGAGACCCAGTACTTC. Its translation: CASSLVTARETQYF. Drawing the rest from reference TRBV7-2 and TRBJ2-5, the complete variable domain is GAGVSQSPSNKVTEKGKDVELRCDPISGHTALYWYRQSLGQGLEFLIYFQGNSAPDKSGLPSDRFSAERTGGSVSTLTIQRTQQEDSAVYLCASSLVTARETQYFGPGTRLLVL.

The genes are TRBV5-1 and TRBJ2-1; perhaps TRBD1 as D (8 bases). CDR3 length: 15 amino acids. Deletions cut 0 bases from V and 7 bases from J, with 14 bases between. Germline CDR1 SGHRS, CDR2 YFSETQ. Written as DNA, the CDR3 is TGCGCCAGCAGCTTGGCCACACAGGGGGGGAATGAGCAGTTCTTC. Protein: CASSLATQGGNEQFF.

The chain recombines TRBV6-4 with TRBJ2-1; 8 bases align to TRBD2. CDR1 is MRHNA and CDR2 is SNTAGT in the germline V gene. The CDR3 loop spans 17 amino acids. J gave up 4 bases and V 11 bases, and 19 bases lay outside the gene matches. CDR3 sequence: CASRGGSGPPIYNEQFF. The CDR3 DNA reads TGTGCCTCACGGGGGGGTAGCGGGCCTCCCATTTACAATGAGCAGTTCTTC.

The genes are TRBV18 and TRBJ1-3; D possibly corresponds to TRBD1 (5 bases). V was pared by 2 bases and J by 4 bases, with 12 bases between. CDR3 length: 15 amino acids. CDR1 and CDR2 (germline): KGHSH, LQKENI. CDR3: CASSPTGSQGNTIYF. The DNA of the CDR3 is TGTGCCAGCTCACCAACAGGTTCTCAAGGAAACACCATATATTTT.

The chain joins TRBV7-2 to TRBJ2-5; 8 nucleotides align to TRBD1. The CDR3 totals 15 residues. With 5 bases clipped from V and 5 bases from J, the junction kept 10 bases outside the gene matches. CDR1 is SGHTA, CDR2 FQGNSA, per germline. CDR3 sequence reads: CASSQNRGDMETQYF. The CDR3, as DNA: TGTGCCAGCAGCCAAAACAGGGGGGACATGGAGACCCAGTACTTC.

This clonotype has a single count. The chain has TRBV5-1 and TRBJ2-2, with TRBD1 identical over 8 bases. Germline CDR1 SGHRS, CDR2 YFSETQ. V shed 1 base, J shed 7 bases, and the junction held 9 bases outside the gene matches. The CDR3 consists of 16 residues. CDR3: CASSLRGQGAGGELFF. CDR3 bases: TGCGCCAGCAGCTTGAGGGGGCAGGGGGCCGGCGGGGAGCTGTTTTTT.